The 30 T cell receptor beta chains listed next were all sequenced from one sample in a study of metastatic and nonmetastatic thyroid tumors. Prior to thyroid surgery, none of the patients had received any treatment. Through MiXCR, TCRdb re-clonotyped the PCR reads. Among about 47,000 clones listed, approximately 24% were seen once. The material sequenced was blood. The receptors here all came from a male donor with papillary thyroid cancer or a benign thyroid nodule (not recorded which). Some clones in this sample may be carry-over from other donors' samples.

Note on this clone: This may arise from a read error, as a much more abundant clone is one base away. Likely a read error: the CDR3 ends without its conserved phenylalanine or tryptophan. The chain has TRBV20-1 and TRBJ2-6; TRBD1 is a possible D gene (6 bases). The CDR3 extends over 15 amino acids. V was pared by 4 bases and J by 2 bases, with 12 bases between. Germline CDR1 is DFQATT and CDR2 is SNEGSKA (reference sequence). In DNA, the CDR3 is TGCAGTGCTACCCTCCGGGACACTGGGGCCAACGTCCTGACTCTC. Its translation is CSATLRDTGANVLTL.

This clone was counted at least ten times. V gene TRBV9 combines with J gene TRBJ2-3; 9 bases match TRBD2. Per the germline V gene, CDR1 is SGDLS and CDR2 is YYNGEE. The CDR3 sequence is 16 residues long. Trimming took 2 bases from V and 0 from J; bases not matched to a gene: 4. This CDR3 is CASSVDTSGSTDTQYF. For the CDR3, the DNA is TGTGCCAGCAGCGTTGATACTAGCGGGAGCACAGATACGCAGTATTTT. Supplemented by reference TRBV9 and TRBJ2-3, the full variable domain reads DSGVTQTPKHLITATGQRVTLRCSPRSGDLSVYWYQQSLDQGLQFLIQYYNGEERAKGNILERFSAQQFPDLHSELNLSSLELGDSALYFCASSVDTSGSTDTQYFGPGTRLTVL.

The table lists this clone with many counts. Germline and junction disagree at one end, which may indicate a read error. The CDR3 is CATSAAAGQGAYNEQFF. The CDR3, as DNA: TGTGCCACGAGTGCGGCGGCCGGACAGGGGGCTTACAATGAGCAGTTCTTC. V and J are TRBV24-1 and TRBJ2-1; 11 bases map to TRBD1. The CDR3 has 17 amino acids. Germline CDR1 and CDR2: KGHDR and SFDVKD.

A few counts support this clone. The V call is TRBV27, the J call TRBJ1-2; 7 bases align to TRBD1. The germline V gene has CDR1 MNHEY and CDR2 SMNVEV (reference sequence). J gave up 4 bases and V 6 bases, and 8 bases lay outside the gene matches. This CDR3 has 14 residues. DNA for the CDR3: TGTGCCAGCAGAAGCACAGGGGTTGCCTATGGCTACACCTTC. Residues: CASRSTGVAYGYTF.

This clone is medium-sized by share. This chain connects TRBV2 to TRBJ2-7; TRBD1 agrees at 9 bases. This CDR3 comprises 13 residues. J gave up 5 bases and V 7 bases, and 6 bases lay outside the gene matches. Germline V gives CDR1 SNHLY, CDR2 FYNNEI. The CDR3 loop reads CASKGQGPDEQYF. The CDR3 nucleotides are TGTGCCAGCAAGGGACAGGGTCCCGACGAGCAGTACTTC.

J is TRBJ2-1 and V is TRBV5-1; no firm D call. The CDR3 runs to 15 residues. Germline CDR1 is SGHRS and CDR2 is YFSETQ. V gave up 0 bases and J gave up 0 bases, with 7 bases separating them. The CDR3 loop reads CASSLVTHSYNEQFF. CDR3 sequence (DNA): TGCGCCAGCAGCTTGGTGACTCACTCCTACAATGAGCAGTTCTTC.

This chain links TRBV4-1 with TRBJ2-1; 9 nucleotides align to TRBD2. Germline V gene lookup returns CDR1 MGHRA and CDR2 YSYEKL. The CDR3 spans 21 residues. V shed 3 bases, J shed 0 bases, and the junction held 18 bases outside the gene matches. The CDR3 DNA follows: TGCGCCAGCAGCCAGGGGCTTGCGGGACTAGCCGTCCTAAGCTCCTACAATGAGCAGTTCTTC. Its protein is CASSQGLAGLAVLSSYNEQFF.

This chain connects TRBV4-1 to TRBJ2-2; 9 nucleotides line up with TRBD2. V trimming: 6 bases; J trimming: 7 bases; junction bases outside the gene matches: 12. The length of the CDR3 is 16 residues. CDR1 MGHRA and CDR2 YSYEKL come from the germline V gene. CDR3 coding DNA: TGCGCCAGCAGTCCATTAGCGGGAGTGGTGATCGGGGAGCTGTTTTTT. This sequence encodes CASSPLAGVVIGELFF.

The J gene is TRBJ2-4, the V gene TRBV19, with TRBD1 matching over 9 bases. The V gene's germline CDR1 is LNHDA and CDR2 SQIVND (reference sequence). The CDR3 runs 14 residues. The trim removed 8 bases at V and 6 bases at J, leaving 8 bases unmatched. The CDR3 sequence is CASRQQGAGNIQYF. The CDR3 region has the DNA TGTGCCAGTCGACAACAGGGGGCTGGAAACATTCAGTACTTC.

This clone was recorded a few times. The chain joins TRBV11-2 to TRBJ2-1; D not certain. Germline V gene sequence: CDR1 SGHAT, CDR2 FQNNGV. V lost 5 bases, J lost 12 bases, and 17 bases lay in between. The CDR3 is 13 amino acids. This CDR3 is CASSDGRASRQFF. CDR3 nucleotide sequence: TGTGCCAGCAGCGATGGTCGGGCTTCAAGGCAGTTCTTC.

V and J are TRBV30 and TRBJ1-2; D is uncertain. The germline V gene has CDR1 GTSNPN and CDR2 SVGIG (reference sequence). V shed 8 bases and J shed 6 bases, with 4 bases lying between them. The length of the CDR3 is 8 residues. The CDR3 sequence: CALDGYTF. The CDR3 bases are TGTGCCCTTGATGGCTACACCTTC. The whole variable domain, filled in from reference TRBV30 and TRBJ1-2, reads SQTIHQWPATLVQPVGSPLSLECTVEGTSNPNLYWYRQAAGRGLQLLFYSVGIGQISSEVPQNLSASRPQDRQFILSSKKLLLSDSGFYLCALDGYTFGSGTRLTVV.

This clone was seen ten or more times. V gene TRBV19 combines with J gene TRBJ2-7; 8 positions agree with TRBD2. Trimming removed 7 bases from V and 3 bases from J; junction bases left unmatched: 23. The germline V gene encodes CDR1 LNHDA and CDR2 SQIVND (reference sequence). The CDR3 has 19 amino acids. CDR3 bases: TGTGCCAGTAAGACGTTCATAAGCGGGAGCTCGGGGGGCCACTACGAGCAGTACTTC. It yields the protein CASKTFISGSSGGHYEQYF.

Many counts were recorded for this clone. This chain joins TRBV19 and TRBJ1-5, with D possibly being TRBD1 (5 bases). V was pared by 6 bases and J by 0 bases, with 12 bases between. Per germline, CDR1 LNHDA and CDR2 SQIVND (reference sequence). The CDR3 contains 15 residues. CDR3 nucleotides: TGTGCCAGTAGGCTCGACAGCAATAGCAATCAGCCCCAGCATTTT. This encodes CASRLDSNSNQPQHF.

The sample holds a few counts of this clone. The CDR3 coding sequence is TGTGCCAGCAGTGCAGACAGTACCTACGAGCAGTACGTC. Its protein product is CASSADSTYEQYV. V is TRBV2 and J is TRBJ2-7; perhaps TRBD1 as D (5 bases). Germline assignment: CDR1 SNHLY and CDR2 FYNNEI. Trimming removed 4 bases at V and 2 bases at J, with 9 bases between. This CDR3 spans 13 amino acids.

This clone was counted a few times. One junction end disagrees with the germline gene, perhaps due to a read error. The rearrangement joins TRBV6-1 to TRBJ1-6; no clear D gene. The CDR3 has 15 residues. The germline V gene encodes CDR1 MNHNS and CDR2 SASEGT. The CDR3 DNA reads TGTTCCAGCAGTGTATGGTATCTCGAGGATTCACCCCTCCACTTT. Its protein product is CSSSVWYLEDSPLHF.

This clone was seen repeatedly, ten times or more. This sequence joins TRBV9 and TRBJ1-2, with TRBD1 identical over 8 bases. The CDR3 runs to 13 residues. V shed 4 bases, J shed 4 bases, and the junction held 3 bases outside the gene matches. Germline V lookup: CDR1 SGDLS, CDR2 YYNGEE. The CDR3 sequence: CASSPTGGYGYTF. Here the CDR3 DNA reads TGTGCCAGCAGCCCTACAGGGGGCTATGGCTACACCTTC.

The chain joins TRBV30 to TRBJ2-7; D might be TRBD1 or TRBD2, each matching 5 bases. CDR1 is GTSNPN and CDR2 is SVGIG in the germline V gene (reference sequence). The CDR3 has 11 amino acids. V gave up 5 bases and J gave up 0 bases, with 5 bases separating them. The CDR3 region is CAWGTSYEQYF. DNA for the CDR3: TGTGCCTGGGGGACCTCCTACGAGCAGTACTTC. The full variable domain, in which reference TRBV30 and TRBJ2-7 provide the parts outside the CDR3, is SQTIHQWPATLVQPVGSPLSLECTVEGTSNPNLYWYRQAAGRGLQLLFYSVGIGQISSEVPQNLSASRPQDRQFILSSKKLLLSDSGFYLCAWGTSYEQYFGPGTRLTVT.

In this sample, this clone turned up many times. V is TRBV7-2 and J is TRBJ2-3; 11 bases are a match to TRBD1. The V gene's germline CDR1 is SGHTA and CDR2 FQGNSA. This CDR3 region has 15 residues. Trimming cost V 5 bases and J 5 bases; bases outside gene matches: 6. The CDR3 protein is CASSPGTGGRDTQYF. The CDR3 DNA reads as TGTGCCAGCAGCCCCGGGACAGGGGGTAGAGATACGCAGTATTTT.

This clone was detected many times. The chain joins TRBV5-1 to TRBJ2-3; 12 nucleotides line up with TRBD2. The CDR3 length is 14 residues. V dropped 4 bases and J dropped 5; count of bases not matched to a gene: 2. From germline, CDR1 is SGHRS and CDR2 YFSETQ. CDR3: CASSLAGGQDTQYF. Here the CDR3 DNA reads TGCGCCAGCAGCCTAGCGGGAGGGCAAGATACGCAGTATTTT.

Concerning this clone: The junction differs from germline at one of its ends, possibly a read error. Other DNA sequences in the sample encode the same CDR3. The V call is TRBV5-1, the J call TRBJ2-1; TRBD1 matches 7 bases. CDR1 is SGHRS, CDR2 YFSETQ, per germline. CDR3 length: 13 residues. CDR3 region: CASGFGDSNEQFF. CDR3 nucleotides: TGCGCCAGCGGCTTTGGGGACAGCAACGAGCAGTTCTTC.

The chain is built from TRBV20-1 and TRBJ2-7, with TRBD2 as a possible D gene (6 bases). The germline CDR1 and CDR2 sequences are DFQATT and SNEGSKA (reference sequence). The length of the CDR3 is 17 residues. With 3 bases removed from V and 4 bases from J, the gap between germline ends came to 25 bases. CDR3 DNA: TGCAGTGCTAGCAGTGGGACTCATACCCCCGGCGAATACGAGCAGTACTTC. Translation gives CSASSGTHTPGEYEQYF.

This clone has a count of ten or more. The V and J genes are TRBV9 and TRBJ2-3; 7 bases map to TRBD2. Germline loops: CDR1 SGDLS, CDR2 YYNGEE. V was clipped by 0 bases and J by 4 bases; unmatched bases: 8. The CDR3 consists of 16 residues. CDR3 region: CASSVVTSSPPDTQYF. CDR3 coding DNA: TGTGCCAGCAGCGTAGTGACTAGCTCCCCCCCAGATACGCAGTATTTT. Full variable domain (missing parts from reference TRBV9 and TRBJ2-3): DSGVTQTPKHLITATGQRVTLRCSPRSGDLSVYWYQQSLDQGLQFLIQYYNGEERAKGNILERFSAQQFPDLHSELNLSSLELGDSALYFCASSVVTSSPPDTQYFGPGTRLTVL.

This clone was seen more than once but under ten times. This chain uses TRBV19 with TRBJ2-6; D is unclear. Germline loops: CDR1 LNHDA, CDR2 SQIVND (reference sequence). The CDR3 runs to 14 residues. V lost 7 bases and J lost 1, with 8 bases in between. The CDR3 coding sequence is TGTGCCAGTACTCAGGTTTCTGGGGCCAACGTCCTGACTTTC. It specifies CASTQVSGANVLTF.

This clone appeared many times. This may come from a read error, since a much larger clone is one base off. The same CDR3 is also encoded by other DNA sequences in this sample. This chain joins TRBV19 and TRBJ1-1; 7 bases fit TRBD1. The CDR3 contains 12 residues. CDR1 is LNHDA and CDR2 is SQIVND in the germline V gene (reference sequence). CDR3 DNA sequence: TGTGCCAGCCGGGACAGATACACTGAAGCCTTCTTT. Protein product: CASRDRYTEAFF.

This CDR3 reads CARGPGEGLADTQYF. In DNA, the CDR3 is TGTGCCAGGGGGCCCGGGGAGGGATTGGCAGATACGCAGTATTTT. The chain uses TRBV7-3 and TRBJ2-3, with 7 bases fitting TRBD2. Germline assignment: CDR1 SGHTA and CDR2 FQGTGA. This CDR3 has 15 amino acids. J gave up 4 bases and V 9 bases, and 13 bases lay outside the gene matches.

There are a few counts of this clone. The rearrangement uses TRBV11-3 and TRBJ2-7; D assignment may be TRBD1 or TRBD2 (5 bases each). This CDR3 spans 16 amino acids. Trimming took 3 bases from V and 0 from J, leaving 15 bases between them. Germline lookup yields CDR1 SGHNT and CDR2 YENEEA. The CDR3 bases are TGTGCCAGCAGCTTGACAGACTACTACAGCTCCTACGAGCAGTACTTC. Its protein product is CASSLTDYYSSYEQYF.

This clone appeared many times. V is TRBV7-8 and J is TRBJ1-1; no clear D. This CDR3 is 15 amino acids long. From germline, CDR1 is SGHVS and CDR2 FQNEAQ. The V gene lost 1 base and the J gene lost 0 bases, with 9 bases spanning the gap. The CDR3 protein is CASSLGQLMNTEAFF. DNA for the CDR3: TGTGCCAGCAGCTTAGGGCAGCTCATGAACACTGAAGCTTTCTTT.

This clone came up once. The rearrangement uses TRBV11-3 and TRBJ2-3, with 15 bases identical to TRBD2. This CDR3 contains 19 residues. CDR1 and CDR2 from the germline V gene are SGHNT and YENEEA. J was trimmed by 3 bases and V by 1 base; bases with no gene match: 8. The CDR3 DNA reads as TGTGCCAGCAGCTTAGGTACGAGGACTAGCGGGAGGGCTACAGATACGCAGTATTTT. Translating gives CASSLGTRTSGRATDTQYF. Using reference TRBV11-3 and TRBJ2-3 for the parts outside the CDR3, the full variable domain is EAGVVQSPRYKIIEKKQPVAFWCNPISGHNTLYWYLQNLGQGPELLIRYENEEAVDDSQLPKDRFSAERLKGVDSTLKIQPAELGDSAVYLCASSLGTRTSGRATDTQYFGPGTRLTVL.

The rearrangement uses TRBV28 and TRBJ1-3; D unresolved. Germline CDR1 is MDHEN and CDR2 is SYDVKM. The ends were cut back, 7 bases at V and 3 bases at J, with 13 bases in the middle. This CDR3 is built from 14 residues. The CDR3 region is CASKSGSVGNTIYF. DNA for the CDR3: TGTGCCAGCAAGTCGGGCAGCGTTGGAAACACCATATATTTT.

This clone has more than one count but fewer than ten. V usage is TRBV28 and J usage is TRBJ2-7, with TRBD1 matching 7 bases. CDR1 is MDHEN and CDR2 is SYDVKM in the germline V gene. This CDR3 contains 13 residues. J gave up 6 bases and V 6 bases, and 8 bases lay outside the gene matches. In DNA form, the CDR3 reads TGTGCCAGCAGCGATAGCTCAGGGGGCGAGCAGTACTTC. Encoded protein: CASSDSSGGEQYF.